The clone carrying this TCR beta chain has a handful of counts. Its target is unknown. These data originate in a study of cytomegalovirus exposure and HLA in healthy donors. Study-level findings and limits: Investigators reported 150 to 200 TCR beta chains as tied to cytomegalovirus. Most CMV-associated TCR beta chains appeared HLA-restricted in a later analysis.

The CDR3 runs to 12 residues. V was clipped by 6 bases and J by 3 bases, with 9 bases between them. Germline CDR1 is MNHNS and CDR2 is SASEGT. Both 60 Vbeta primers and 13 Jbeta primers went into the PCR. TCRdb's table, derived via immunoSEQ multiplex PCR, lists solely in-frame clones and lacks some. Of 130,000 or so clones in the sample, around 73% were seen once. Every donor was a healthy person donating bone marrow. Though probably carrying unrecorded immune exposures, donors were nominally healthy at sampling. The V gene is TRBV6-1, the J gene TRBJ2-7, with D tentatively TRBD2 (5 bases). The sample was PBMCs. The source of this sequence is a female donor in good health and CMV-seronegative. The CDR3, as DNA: TGTGCCAGCAGGCCTGCGGGCTACGAGCAGTACTTC. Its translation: CASRPAGYEQYF.